The T cell receptor beta chain described here comes from a study of T cell clusters in autoimmune cytopenias. TRB was amplified from 250 ng of peripheral blood genomic DNA per sample. One tube held mixed TRB-A and TRB-B primer pools for touch-down PCR. Following a re-call of the multiplex PCR reads, TCRdb has one entry per CDR3 protein and lacks DNA. The table for this sample gives around 8,000 distinct CDR3 sequences. Germline V gene data show CDR1 as MRHNA and CDR2 as SNTAGT. The CDR3 sequence is 16 residues long. This clonotype was obtained from a human donor with an autoimmune cytopenia or autoimmune hepatitis (not recorded which). V gene TRBV6-4 combines with J gene TRBJ2-2; TCRdb indicates TRBD1, and absent DNA this call remains unverified. The sample taken for sequencing was peripheral blood. The chain's CDR3 is CASSDSLWGDTGELFF.